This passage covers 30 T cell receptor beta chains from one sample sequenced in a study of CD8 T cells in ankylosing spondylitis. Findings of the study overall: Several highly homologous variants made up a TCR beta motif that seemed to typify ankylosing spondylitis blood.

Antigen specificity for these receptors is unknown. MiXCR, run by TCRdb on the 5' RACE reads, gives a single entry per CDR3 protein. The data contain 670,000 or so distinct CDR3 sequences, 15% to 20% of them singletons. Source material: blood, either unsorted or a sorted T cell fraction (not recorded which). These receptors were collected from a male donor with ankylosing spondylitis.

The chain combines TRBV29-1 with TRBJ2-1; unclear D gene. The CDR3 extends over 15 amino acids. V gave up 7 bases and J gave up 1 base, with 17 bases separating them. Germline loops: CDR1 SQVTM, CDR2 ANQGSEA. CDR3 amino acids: CSARSTAMSYNEQFF. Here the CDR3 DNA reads TGCAGCGCTAGATCGACCGCGATGTCCTACAATGAGCAGTTCTTC.

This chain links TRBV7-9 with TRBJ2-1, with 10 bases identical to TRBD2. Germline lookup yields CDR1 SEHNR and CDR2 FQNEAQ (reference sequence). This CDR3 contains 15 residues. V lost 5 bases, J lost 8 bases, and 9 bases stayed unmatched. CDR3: CASSQKRGGLYEQFF. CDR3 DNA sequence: TGTGCCAGCAGCCAGAAGCGGGGGGGCCTCTATGAGCAGTTCTTC.

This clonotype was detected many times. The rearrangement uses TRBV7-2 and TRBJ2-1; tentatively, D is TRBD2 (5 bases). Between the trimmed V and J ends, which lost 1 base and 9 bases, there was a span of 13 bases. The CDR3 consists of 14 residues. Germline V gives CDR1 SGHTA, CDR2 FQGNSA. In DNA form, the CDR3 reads TGTGCCAGCAGCTTAGACGGAGGAGTGGGTGAGCAGTTCTTC. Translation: CASSLDGGVGEQFF.

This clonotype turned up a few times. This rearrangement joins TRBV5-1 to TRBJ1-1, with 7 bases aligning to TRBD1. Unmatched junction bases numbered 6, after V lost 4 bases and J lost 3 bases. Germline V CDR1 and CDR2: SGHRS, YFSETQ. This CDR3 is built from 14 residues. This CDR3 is CASSSRQGDTEAFF. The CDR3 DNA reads TGCGCCAGCAGCAGTCGACAGGGTGACACTGAAGCTTTCTTT.

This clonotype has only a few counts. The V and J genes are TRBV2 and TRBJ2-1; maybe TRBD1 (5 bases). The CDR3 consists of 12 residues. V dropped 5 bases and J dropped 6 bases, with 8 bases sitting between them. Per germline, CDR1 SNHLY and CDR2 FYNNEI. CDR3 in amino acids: CASSLTANEQFF. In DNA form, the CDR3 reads TGTGCCAGCAGTTTGACAGCCAATGAGCAGTTCTTC.

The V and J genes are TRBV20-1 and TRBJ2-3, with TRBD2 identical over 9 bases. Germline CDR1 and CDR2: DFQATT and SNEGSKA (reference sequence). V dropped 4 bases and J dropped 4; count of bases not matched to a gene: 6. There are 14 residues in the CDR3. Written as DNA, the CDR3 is TGCAGTGCTATTGTTAGCGGGGGACCAGATACGCAGTATTTT. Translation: CSAIVSGGPDTQYF.

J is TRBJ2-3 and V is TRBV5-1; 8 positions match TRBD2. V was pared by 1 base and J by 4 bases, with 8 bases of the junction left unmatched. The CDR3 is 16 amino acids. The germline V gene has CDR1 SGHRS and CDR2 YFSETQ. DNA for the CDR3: TGCGCCAGCAGCTTGCGAGCGGGGGAGGTTCCAGATACGCAGTATTTT. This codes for CASSLRAGEVPDTQYF.

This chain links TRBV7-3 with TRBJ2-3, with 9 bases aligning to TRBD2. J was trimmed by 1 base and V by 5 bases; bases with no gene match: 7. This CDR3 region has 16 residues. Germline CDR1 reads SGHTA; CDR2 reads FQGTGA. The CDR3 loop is CASSPIAGARTDTQYF. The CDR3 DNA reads TGTGCCAGCAGCCCTATAGCGGGGGCACGCACAGATACGCAGTATTTT.

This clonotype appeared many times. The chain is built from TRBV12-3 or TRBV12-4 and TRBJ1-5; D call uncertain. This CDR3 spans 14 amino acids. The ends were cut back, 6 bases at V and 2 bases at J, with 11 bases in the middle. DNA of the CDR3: TGTGCCAGCAGGCCGGGAGGGCGCAATCAGCCCCAGCATTTT. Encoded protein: CASRPGGRNQPQHF.

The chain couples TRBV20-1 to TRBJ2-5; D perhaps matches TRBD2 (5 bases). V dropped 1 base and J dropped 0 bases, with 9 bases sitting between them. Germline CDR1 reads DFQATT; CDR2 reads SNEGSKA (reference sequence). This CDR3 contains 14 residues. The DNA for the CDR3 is TGCAGTGCTAGAGCCGAGCGGTACCAAGAGACCCAGTACTTC. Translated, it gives CSARAERYQETQYF.

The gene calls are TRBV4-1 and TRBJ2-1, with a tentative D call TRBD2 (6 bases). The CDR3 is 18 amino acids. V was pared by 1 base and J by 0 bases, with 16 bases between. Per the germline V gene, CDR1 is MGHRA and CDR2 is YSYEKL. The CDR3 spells CASSQVAERQSSYNEQFF. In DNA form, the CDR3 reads TGCGCCAGCAGCCAAGTAGCGGAAAGACAGAGCTCCTACAATGAGCAGTTCTTC.

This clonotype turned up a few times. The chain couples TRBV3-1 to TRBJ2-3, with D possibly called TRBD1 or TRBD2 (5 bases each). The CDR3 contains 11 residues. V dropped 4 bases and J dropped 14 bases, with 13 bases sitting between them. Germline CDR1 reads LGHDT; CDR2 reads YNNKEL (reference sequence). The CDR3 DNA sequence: TGTGCCAGCAGCCCCGGGGCCGGCTGGTATTTT. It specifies CASSPGAGWYF.

As DNA, the CDR3 is TGTGCCAGCAACCTAGCGGGAGGGAGAGATACGCAGTATTTT. Translated: CASNLAGGRDTQYF. The chain is built from TRBV13 and TRBJ2-3; 12 bases are shared with TRBD2. Germline CDR1 and CDR2: PRHDT and FYEKMQ (reference sequence). The V and J ends lost 7 bases and 5 bases, in that order; junction bases with no gene match: 4. There are 14 residues in the CDR3.

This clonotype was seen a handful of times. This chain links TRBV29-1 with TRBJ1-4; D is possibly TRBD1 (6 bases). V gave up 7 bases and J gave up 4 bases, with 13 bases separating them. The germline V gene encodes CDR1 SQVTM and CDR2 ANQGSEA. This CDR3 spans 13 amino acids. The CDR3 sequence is CSAWTANNEKLFF. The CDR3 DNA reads TGCAGCGCCTGGACAGCCAATAATGAAAAACTGTTTTTT. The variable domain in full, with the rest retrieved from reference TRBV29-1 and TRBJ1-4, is SAVISQKPSRDICQRGTSLTIQCQVDSQVTMMFWYRQQPGQSLTLIATANQGSEATYESGFVIDKFPISRPNLTFSTLTVSNMSPEDSSIYLCSAWTANNEKLFFGSGTQLSVL.

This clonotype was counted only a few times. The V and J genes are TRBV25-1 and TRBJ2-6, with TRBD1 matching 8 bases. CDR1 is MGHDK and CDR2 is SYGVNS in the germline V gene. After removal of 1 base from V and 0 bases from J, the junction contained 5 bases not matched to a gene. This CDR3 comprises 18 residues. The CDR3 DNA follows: TGTGCCAGCAGTGAATTAGGGACAGGCCTCTCTGGGGCCAACGTCCTGACTTTC. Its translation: CASSELGTGLSGANVLTF.

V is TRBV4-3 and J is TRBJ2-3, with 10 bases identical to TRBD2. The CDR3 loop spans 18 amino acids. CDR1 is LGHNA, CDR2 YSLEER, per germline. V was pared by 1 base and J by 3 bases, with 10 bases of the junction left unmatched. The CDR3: CASSQAYPGLAATDTQYF. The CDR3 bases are TGCGCCAGCAGCCAAGCGTACCCCGGACTAGCGGCAACAGATACGCAGTATTTT.

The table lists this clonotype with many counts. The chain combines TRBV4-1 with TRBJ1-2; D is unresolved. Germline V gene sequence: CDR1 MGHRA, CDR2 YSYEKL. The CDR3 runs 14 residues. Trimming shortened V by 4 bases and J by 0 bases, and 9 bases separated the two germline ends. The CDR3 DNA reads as TGCGCCAGCAGCCTAATCCCAGCTAACTATGGCTACACCTTC. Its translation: CASSLIPANYGYTF.

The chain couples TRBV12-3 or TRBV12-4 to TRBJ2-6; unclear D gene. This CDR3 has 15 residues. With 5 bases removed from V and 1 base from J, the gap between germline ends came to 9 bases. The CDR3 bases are TGTGCCAGCAGTCGGGCTGGATCTGGGGCCAACGTCCTGACTTTC. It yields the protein CASSRAGSGANVLTF.

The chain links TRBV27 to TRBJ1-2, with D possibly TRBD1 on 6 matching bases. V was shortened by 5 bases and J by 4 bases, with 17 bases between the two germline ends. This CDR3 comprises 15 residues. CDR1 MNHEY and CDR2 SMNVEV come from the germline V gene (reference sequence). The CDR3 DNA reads TGTGCCAGCAGTCGCACCGGGGACAATTCCTATGGCTACACCTTC. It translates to CASSRTGDNSYGYTF.

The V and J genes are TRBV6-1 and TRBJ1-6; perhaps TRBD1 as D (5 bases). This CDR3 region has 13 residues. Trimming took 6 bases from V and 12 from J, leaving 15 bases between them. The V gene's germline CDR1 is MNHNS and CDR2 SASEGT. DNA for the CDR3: TGTGCCAGCAGCCTGACAGATTCAAAACCCCTCCACTTT. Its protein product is CASSLTDSKPLHF.

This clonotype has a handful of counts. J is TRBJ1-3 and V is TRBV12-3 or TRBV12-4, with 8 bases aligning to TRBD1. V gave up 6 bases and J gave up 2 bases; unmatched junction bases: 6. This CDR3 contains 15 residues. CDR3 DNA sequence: TGTGCCAGCAGCCATGACAGGGGTACTGGAAACACCATATATTTT. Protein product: CASSHDRGTGNTIYF.

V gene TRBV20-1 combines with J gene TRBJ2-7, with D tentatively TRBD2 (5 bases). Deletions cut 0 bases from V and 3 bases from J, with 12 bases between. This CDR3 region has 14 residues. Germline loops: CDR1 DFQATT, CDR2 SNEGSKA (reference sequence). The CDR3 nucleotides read TGCAGTGCTAGAGATGGGAGTAGCGACTACGAGCAGTACTTC. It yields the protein CSARDGSSDYEQYF.

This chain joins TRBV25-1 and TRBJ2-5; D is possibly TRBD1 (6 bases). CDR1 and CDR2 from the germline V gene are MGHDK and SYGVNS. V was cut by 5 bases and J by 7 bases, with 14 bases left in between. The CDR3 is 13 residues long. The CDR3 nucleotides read TGTGCCAGCAGTAAACAGGGAGTCGGGACCCAGTACTTC. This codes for CASSKQGVGTQYF.

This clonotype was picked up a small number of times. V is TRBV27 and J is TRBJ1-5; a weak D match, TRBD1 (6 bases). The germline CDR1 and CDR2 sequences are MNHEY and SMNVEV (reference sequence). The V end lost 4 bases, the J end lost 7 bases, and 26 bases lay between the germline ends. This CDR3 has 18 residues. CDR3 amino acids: CASSSAGTFPPSGQPQHF. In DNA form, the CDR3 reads TGTGCCAGCAGTTCCGCCGGGACATTTCCTCCTTCCGGACAGCCCCAGCATTTT.

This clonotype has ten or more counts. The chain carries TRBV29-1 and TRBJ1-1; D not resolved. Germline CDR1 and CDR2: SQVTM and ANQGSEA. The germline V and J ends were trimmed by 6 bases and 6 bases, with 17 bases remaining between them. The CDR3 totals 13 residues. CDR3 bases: TGCAGCGTCCCAGGACCCCGAGGGCCTGAAGCTTTCTTT. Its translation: CSVPGPRGPEAFF.

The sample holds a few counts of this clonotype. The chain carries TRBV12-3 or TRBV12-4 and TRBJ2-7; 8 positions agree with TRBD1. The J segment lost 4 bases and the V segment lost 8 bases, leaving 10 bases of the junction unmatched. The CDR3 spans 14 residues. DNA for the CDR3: TGTGCCAGCGGCCCGGACAGGGACTTTTACGAGCAGTACTTC. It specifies CASGPDRDFYEQYF.

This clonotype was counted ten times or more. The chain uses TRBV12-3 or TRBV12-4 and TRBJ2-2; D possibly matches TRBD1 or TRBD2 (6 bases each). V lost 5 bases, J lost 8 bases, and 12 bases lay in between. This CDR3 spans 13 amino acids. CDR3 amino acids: CASSAKGGGELFF. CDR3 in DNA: TGTGCCAGCAGTGCCAAAGGGGGGGGGGAGCTGTTTTTT.

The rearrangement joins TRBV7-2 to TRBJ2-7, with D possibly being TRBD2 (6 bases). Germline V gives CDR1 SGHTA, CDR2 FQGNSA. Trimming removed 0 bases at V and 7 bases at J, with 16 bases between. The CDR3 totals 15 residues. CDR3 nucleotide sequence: TGTGCCAGCAGCTTAGCCGGGACTCAAAGTATGGAGCAGTACTTC. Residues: CASSLAGTQSMEQYF.

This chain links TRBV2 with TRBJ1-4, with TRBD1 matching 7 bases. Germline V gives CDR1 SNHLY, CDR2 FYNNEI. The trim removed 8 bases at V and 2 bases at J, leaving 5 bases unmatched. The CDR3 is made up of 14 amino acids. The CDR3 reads CASVLQGTNEKLFF. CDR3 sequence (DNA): TGTGCCAGCGTTTTACAGGGGACTAATGAAAAACTGTTTTTT.

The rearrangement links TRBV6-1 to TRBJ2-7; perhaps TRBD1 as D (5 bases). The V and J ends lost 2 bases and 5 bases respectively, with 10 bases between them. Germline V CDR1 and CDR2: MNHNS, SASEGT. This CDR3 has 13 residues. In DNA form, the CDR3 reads TGTGCCAGCAGTGAAACGCCAGGGAACGAGCAGTACTTC. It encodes CASSETPGNEQYF.